These T cell receptor beta chains were read from a single sample in a study of OX40 agonist ivuxolimab in advanced cancers. Profiled with immunoSEQ multiplex PCR; TCRdb holds only in-frame clones, not every one. The data contain 50,000 to 70,000 clones, 80% to 90% of them seen just once; the ten biggest clones take up 1.2%. The material was CD4+ or CD8+ T cells sorted from blood, obtained in a trial of the OX40 agonist ivuxolimab. These receptors originate from an adult with an advanced solid tumor such as melanoma, head and neck, liver or kidney cancer. The CDR3 runs from the conserved cysteine through the conserved F or W. D genes are given only for firm matches. For some rows the clone size is stated as once, few or many, or as a class when expanded; others skip it.

d_call,v_call,clone_size,j_call,cdr3_aa,cdr3_nt
TRBD1,TRBV5-1,.,TRBJ1-2,CASSSNPGQPSYGYTF,TGCGCCAGCAGCTCGAACCCGGGACAGCCGAGCTATGGCTACACCTTC
TRBD1,TRBV6-1,.,TRBJ2-1,CASRGQPNNEQFF,TGTGCCAGCAGGGGACAGCCCAACAATGAGCAGTTCTTC
TRBD2,TRBV11-1,.,TRBJ2-1,CASSTTSGNNEQFF,TGTGCCAGCAGCACCACTAGCGGCAACAATGAGCAGTTCTTC
.,TRBV10-3,.,TRBJ2-5,CAIGGTATQETQYF,TGTGCCATCGGGGGGACAGCTACCCAAGAGACCCAGTACTTC
TRBD1,TRBV5-4,.,TRBJ2-5,CASSPPGTEETQYF,TGTGCCAGCAGCCCCCCAGGGACAGAAGAGACCCAGTACTTC
.,TRBV2,once,TRBJ2-5,CASSVLVETQYF,TGTGCCAGCAGTGTACTAGTTGAGACCCAGTACTTC
.,TRBV15,.,TRBJ2-7,CATSRGLAGQSYEQYF,TGTGCCACCAGCAGAGGGCTGGCAGGGCAGTCCTACGAGCAGTACTTC
.,TRBV6-6,.,TRBJ2-5,CASSYDPKSYQETQYF,TGTGCCAGCAGTTATGATCCAAAATCGTACCAAGAGACCCAGTACTTC
.,TRBV29-1,.,TRBJ2-7,CSVDRTGTYEQYF,TGCAGCGTTGACAGAACAGGGACCTACGAGCAGTACTTC
.,TRBV1,.,TRBJ2-7,CTSSPRDLLAGCIPYEQYF,TGCACCAGCAGCCCCAGAGATCTACTTGCGGGATGCATTCCCTACGAGCAGTACTTC